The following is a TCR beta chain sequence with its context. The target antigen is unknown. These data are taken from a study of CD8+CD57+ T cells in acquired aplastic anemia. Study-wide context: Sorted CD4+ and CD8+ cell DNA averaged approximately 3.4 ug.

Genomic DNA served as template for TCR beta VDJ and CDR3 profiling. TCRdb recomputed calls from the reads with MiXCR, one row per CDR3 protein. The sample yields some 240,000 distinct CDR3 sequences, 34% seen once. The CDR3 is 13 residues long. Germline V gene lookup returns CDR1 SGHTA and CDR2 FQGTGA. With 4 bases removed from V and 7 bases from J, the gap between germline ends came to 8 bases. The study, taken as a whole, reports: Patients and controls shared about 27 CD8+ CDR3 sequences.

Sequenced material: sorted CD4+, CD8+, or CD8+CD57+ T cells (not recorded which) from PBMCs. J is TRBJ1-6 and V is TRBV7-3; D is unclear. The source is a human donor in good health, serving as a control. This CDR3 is CASSSERNSPLHF. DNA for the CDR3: TGTGCCAGCAGCTCGGAACGCAATTCACCCCTCCACTTT. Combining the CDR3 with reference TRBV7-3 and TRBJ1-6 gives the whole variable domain GAGVSQTPSNKVTEKGKYVELRCDPISGHTALYWYRQSLGQGPEFLIYFQGTGAADDSGLPNDRFFAVRPEGSVSTLKIQRTERGDSAVYLCASSSERNSPLHFGNGTRLTVT.